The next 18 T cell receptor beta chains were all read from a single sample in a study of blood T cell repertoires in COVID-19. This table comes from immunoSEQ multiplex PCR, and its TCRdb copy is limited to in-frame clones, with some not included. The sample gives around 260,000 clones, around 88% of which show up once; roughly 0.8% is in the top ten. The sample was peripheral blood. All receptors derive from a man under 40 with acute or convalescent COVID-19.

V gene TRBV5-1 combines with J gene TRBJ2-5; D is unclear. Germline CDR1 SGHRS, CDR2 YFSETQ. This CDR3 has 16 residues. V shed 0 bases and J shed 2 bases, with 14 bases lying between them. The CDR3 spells CASSLADLVTQETQYF. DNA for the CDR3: TGCGCCAGCAGCTTGGCCGATCTAGTAACGCAAGAGACCCAGTACTTC.

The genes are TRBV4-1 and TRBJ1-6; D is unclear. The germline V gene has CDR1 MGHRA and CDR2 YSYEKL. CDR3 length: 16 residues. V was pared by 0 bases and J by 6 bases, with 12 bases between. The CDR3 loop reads CASSQDQQLFNSPLHF. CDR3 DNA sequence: TGCGCCAGCAGCCAAGATCAACAGCTGTTTAATTCACCCCTCCACTTT.

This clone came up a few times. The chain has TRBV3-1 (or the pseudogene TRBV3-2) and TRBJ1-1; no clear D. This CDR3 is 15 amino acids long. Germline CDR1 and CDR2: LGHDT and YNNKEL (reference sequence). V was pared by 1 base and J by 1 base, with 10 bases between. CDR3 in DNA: TGTGCCAGCAGCCAAGGCACTGCGGGGAACACTGAAGCTTTCTTT. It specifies CASSQGTAGNTEAFF.

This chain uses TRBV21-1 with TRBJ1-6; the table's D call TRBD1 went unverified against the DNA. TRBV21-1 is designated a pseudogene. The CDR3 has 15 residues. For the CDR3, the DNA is TGTGCCAGCTCAAAAGGTGGACAGGGAAATTCACCCCTCCACTTT. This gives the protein CASSKGGQGNSPLHF.

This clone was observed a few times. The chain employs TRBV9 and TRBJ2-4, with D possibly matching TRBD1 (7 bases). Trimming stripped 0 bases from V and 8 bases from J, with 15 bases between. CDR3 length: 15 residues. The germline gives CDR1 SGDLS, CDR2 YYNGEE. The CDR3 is CASSVGAGGSDIQYF. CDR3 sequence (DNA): TGTGCCAGCAGCGTAGGGGCAGGGGGGAGTGACATTCAGTACTTC.

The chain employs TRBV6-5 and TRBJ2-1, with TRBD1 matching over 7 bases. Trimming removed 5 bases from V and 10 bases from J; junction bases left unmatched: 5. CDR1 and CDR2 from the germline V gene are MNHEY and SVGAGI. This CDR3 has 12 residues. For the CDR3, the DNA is TGTGCCAGCAGTCGACAGGGTTGGGAGCAGTTCTTC. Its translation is CASSRQGWEQFF.

The CDR3 DNA reads TGTGCCAGCTCACTTACCGGGACAGGGAATTCACCCCTCCACTTT. This sequence encodes CASSLTGTGNSPLHF. The rearrangement joins TRBV18 to TRBJ1-6; 9 bases fit TRBD1. J was trimmed by 7 bases and V by 4 bases; bases with no gene match: 5. From germline, CDR1 is KGHSH and CDR2 LQKENI. The CDR3 has 15 amino acids. Together with reference TRBV18 and TRBJ1-6, the CDR3 gives the full variable domain: NAGVMQNPRHLVRRRGQEARLRCSPMKGHSHVYWYRQLPEEGLKFMVYLQKENIIDESGMPKERFSAEFPKEGPSILRIQQVVRGDSAAYFCASSLTGTGNSPLHFGNGTRLTVT.

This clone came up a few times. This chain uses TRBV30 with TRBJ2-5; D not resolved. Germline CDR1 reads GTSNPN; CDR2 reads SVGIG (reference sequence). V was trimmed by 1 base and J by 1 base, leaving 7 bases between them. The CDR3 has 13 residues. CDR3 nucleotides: TGTGCCTGGAGTGAGAACTTCCAAGAGACCCAGTACTTC. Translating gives CAWSENFQETQYF.

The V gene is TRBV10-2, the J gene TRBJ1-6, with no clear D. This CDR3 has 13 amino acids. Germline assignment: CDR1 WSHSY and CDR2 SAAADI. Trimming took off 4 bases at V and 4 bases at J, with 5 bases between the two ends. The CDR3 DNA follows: TGCGCCAGCAGTGCAGGTTATAATTCACCCCTCCACTTT. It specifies CASSAGYNSPLHF.

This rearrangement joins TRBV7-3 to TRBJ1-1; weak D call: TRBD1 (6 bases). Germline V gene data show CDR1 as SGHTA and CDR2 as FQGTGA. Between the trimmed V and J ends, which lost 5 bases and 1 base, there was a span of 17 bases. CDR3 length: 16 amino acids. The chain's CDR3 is CASSPTGLGTNTEAFF. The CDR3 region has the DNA TGTGCCAGCAGCCCCACAGGGTTGGGGACGAACACTGAAGCTTTCTTT.

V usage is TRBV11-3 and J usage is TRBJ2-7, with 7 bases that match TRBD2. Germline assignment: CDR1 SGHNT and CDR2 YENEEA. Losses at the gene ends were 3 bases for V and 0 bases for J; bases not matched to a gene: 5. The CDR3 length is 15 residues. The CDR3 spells CASSLGRDVSYEQYF. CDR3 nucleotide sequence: TGTGCCAGCAGCTTGGGGAGGGACGTCTCCTACGAGCAGTACTTC.

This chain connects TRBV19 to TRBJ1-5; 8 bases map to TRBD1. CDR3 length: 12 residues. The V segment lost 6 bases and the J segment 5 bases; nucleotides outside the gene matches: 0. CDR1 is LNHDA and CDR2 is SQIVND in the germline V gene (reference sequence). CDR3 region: CASRTGDQPQHF. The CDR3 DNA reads TGTGCCAGTAGGACAGGGGATCAGCCCCAGCATTTT.

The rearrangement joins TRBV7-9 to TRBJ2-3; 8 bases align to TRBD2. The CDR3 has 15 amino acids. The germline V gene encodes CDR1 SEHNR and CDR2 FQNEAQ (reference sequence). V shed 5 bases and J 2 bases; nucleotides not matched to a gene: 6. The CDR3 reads CASSTNGRVTDTQYF. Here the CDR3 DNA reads TGTGCCAGCAGCACCAACGGGAGGGTCACAGATACGCAGTATTTT.

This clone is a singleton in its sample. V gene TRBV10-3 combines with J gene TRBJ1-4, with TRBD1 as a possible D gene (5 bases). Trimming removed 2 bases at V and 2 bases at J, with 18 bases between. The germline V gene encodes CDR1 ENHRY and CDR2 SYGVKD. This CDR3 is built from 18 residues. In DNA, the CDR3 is TGTGCCATCAGTGAGGGCCCCAGGGTCCTAGCGACTAATGAAAAACTGTTTTTT. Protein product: CAISEGPRVLATNEKLFF.

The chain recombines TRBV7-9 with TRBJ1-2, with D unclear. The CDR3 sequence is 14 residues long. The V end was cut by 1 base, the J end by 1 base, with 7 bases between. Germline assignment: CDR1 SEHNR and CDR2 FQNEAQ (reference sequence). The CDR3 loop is CASSLVGVNYGYTF. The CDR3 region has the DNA TGTGCCAGCAGCTTAGTCGGTGTTAACTATGGCTACACCTTC.

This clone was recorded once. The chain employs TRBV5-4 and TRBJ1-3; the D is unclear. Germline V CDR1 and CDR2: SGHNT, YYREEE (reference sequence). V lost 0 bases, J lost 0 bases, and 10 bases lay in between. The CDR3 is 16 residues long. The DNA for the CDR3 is TGTGCCAGCAGCTTGGCACCGGGAGACTCTGGAAACACCATATATTTT. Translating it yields CASSLAPGDSGNTIYF.

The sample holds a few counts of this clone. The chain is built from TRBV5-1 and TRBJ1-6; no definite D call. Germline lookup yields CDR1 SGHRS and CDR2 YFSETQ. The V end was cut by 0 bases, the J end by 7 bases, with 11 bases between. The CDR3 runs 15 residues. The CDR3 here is CASSLGATNNSPLHF. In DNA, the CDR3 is TGCGCCAGCAGCTTGGGTGCGACTAACAATTCACCCCTCCACTTT.

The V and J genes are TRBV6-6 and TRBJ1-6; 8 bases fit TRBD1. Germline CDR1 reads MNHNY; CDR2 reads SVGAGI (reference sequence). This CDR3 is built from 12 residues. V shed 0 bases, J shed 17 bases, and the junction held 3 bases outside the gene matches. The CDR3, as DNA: TGTGCCAGCAGTTACTCGAGGACAGGGATCCACTTT. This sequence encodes CASSYSRTGIHF.